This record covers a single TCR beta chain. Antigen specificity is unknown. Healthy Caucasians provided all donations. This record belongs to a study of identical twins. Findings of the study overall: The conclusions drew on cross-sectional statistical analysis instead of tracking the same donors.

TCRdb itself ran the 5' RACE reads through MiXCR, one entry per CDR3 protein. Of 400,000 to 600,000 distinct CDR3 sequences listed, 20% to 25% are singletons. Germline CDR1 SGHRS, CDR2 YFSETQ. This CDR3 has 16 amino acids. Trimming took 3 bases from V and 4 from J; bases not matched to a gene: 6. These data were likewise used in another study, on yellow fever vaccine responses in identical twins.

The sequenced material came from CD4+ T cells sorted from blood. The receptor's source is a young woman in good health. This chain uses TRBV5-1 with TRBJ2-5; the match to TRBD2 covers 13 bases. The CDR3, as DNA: TGCGCCAGCAGCTGGACTAGCGGGAGCATCGGAGAGACCCAGTACTTC. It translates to CASSWTSGSIGETQYF.